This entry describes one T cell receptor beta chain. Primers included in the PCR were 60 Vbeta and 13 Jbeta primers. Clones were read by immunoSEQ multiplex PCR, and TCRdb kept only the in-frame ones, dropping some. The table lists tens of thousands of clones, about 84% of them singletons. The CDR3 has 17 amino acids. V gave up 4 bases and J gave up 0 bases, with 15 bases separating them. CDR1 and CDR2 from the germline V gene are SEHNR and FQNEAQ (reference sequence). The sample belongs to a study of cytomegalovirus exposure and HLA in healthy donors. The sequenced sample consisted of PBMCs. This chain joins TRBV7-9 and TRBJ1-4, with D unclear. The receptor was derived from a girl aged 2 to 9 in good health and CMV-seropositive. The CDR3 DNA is TGTGCCAGCAGCTCAGTTGGTGGAGGTGCAACTAATGAAAAACTGTTTTTT. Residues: CASSSVGGGATNEKLFF.